This entry lists 20 T cell receptor beta chains sequenced from one sample in a study of regulatory T cells in long-lasting Graves disease. Assembly of TCR beta libraries relied on iRepertoire HTBI primers together with Arm-PCR of CDR3 regions. Each CDR3 protein is one row after TCRdb ran MiXCR on the multiplex PCR reads. The sample shows around 400,000 distinct CDR3 sequences, around 11% of them seen only once. As to time point: newly diagnosed GD, antithyroid drugs for less than 3 months. RNA isolated from PBMCs was used to make the TCR library. Another study also made use of these data, one on T cells in Graves' hyperthyroidism and ophthalmopathy.

The sample consisted of peripheral blood mononuclear cells (PBMCs), taken at new diagnosis, from a patient treated with antithyroid drugs. The receptors were sampled from a woman younger than 35 with Graves disease.

This clonotype was recorded at least ten times. The chain links TRBV29-1 to TRBJ1-2; D might be TRBD1 (5 bases). The CDR3 is 12 residues long. The V end lost 6 bases, the J end lost 8 bases, and 16 bases lay between the germline ends. Germline V gene sequence: CDR1 SQVTM, CDR2 ANQGSEA. The CDR3 DNA reads as TGCAGCGTACCCCTTGGGACCCACGGCTACACCTTC. It encodes CSVPLGTHGYTF.

This clonotype was seen at least ten times. In nucleotides, the CDR3 is TGTGCCAGCAGCTTAGAAGCGACAGGAGTTCTTGTTGGCTACACCTTC. This encodes CASSLEATGVLVGYTF. The V gene is TRBV11-2, the J gene TRBJ1-2, with D perhaps TRBD1 (6 bases). In germline, CDR1 is SGHAT, CDR2 FQNNGV. The CDR3 length is 16 residues. V lost 0 bases and J 7 bases, leaving 18 bases between the germline ends. Based on the CDR3 plus reference TRBV11-2 and TRBJ1-2, the full variable domain is EAGVAQSPRYKIIEKRQSVAFWCNPISGHATLYWYQQILGQGPKLLIQFQNNGVVDDSQLPKDRFSAERLKGVDSTLKIQPAKLEDSAVYLCASSLEATGVLVGYTFGSGTRLTVV.

This chain connects TRBV15 to TRBJ1-2; maybe TRBD1 (6 bases). The CDR3 spans 16 residues. Trimming pared 4 bases from V and 4 bases from J, leaving 19 bases between. Looked up from germline, CDR1 is LNHNV and CDR2 is YYDKDF (reference sequence). The CDR3: CATSTSRRGGVYGYTF. CDR3 DNA sequence: TGTGCCACCAGCACAAGCCGGAGGGGGGGGGTCTATGGCTACACCTTC.

This clonotype was recorded at least ten times. The genes are TRBV7-3 and TRBJ2-1, with D unclear. CDR3 length: 16 residues. V dropped 5 bases and J dropped 4 bases, with 18 bases sitting between them. Germline loops: CDR1 SGHTA, CDR2 FQGTGA. CDR3 region: CASSPTWTGLYNEQFF. The CDR3 region has the DNA TGTGCCAGCAGCCCGACTTGGACGGGCCTTTACAATGAGCAGTTCTTC.

The genes are TRBV20-1 and TRBJ2-3; 8 nucleotides line up with TRBD2. The CDR3 has 14 residues. From germline, CDR1 is DFQATT and CDR2 SNEGSKA (reference sequence). With V trimmed by 6 bases and J by 1 base, 6 bases remained unmatched. The CDR3 DNA reads as TGCAGTGCAGACGGGGGGGCCGGCACAGATACGCAGTATTTT. Its protein is CSADGGAGTDTQYF.

A few counts support this clonotype. This chain links TRBV9 with TRBJ1-4, with D perhaps TRBD1 (5 bases). The V and J ends lost 0 bases and 10 bases respectively, with 13 bases between them. The CDR3 is 14 residues long. Germline values: CDR1 SGDLS, CDR2 YYNGEE. The CDR3: CASSVGDSGGKLFF. The CDR3 DNA reads as TGTGCCAGCAGCGTAGGAGACAGTGGGGGAAAACTGTTTTTT.

The CDR3 is CASSGPGQDTQYF. Written as DNA, the CDR3 is TGTGCCAGCAGCGGCCCGGGTCAAGATACGCAGTATTTT. This chain uses TRBV7-9 with TRBJ2-3; the D is unclear. Germline loops: CDR1 SEHNR, CDR2 FQNEAQ (reference sequence). Trimming removed 5 bases at V and 5 bases at J, with 11 bases between. The CDR3 extends over 13 amino acids.

This clonotype has at least ten counts. The chain employs TRBV20-1 and TRBJ2-1; a possible D gene is TRBD1 (6 bases). Germline V CDR1 and CDR2: DFQATT, SNEGSKA (reference sequence). The CDR3 loop spans 16 amino acids. Trimming shortened V by 3 bases and J by 0 bases, and 15 bases separated the two germline ends. The CDR3 sequence is CSARIQGDISYNEQFF. The CDR3 bases are TGCAGTGCTAGGATACAGGGTGATATCTCCTACAATGAGCAGTTCTTC.

The sample holds many counts of this clonotype. The chain has TRBV20-1 and TRBJ1-1; maybe TRBD1 (5 bases). Per germline, CDR1 DFQATT and CDR2 SNEGSKA (reference sequence). This CDR3 region has 17 residues. Trimming took off 2 bases at V and 1 base at J, with 20 bases between the two ends. The DNA of the CDR3 is TGCAGTGCTAGATTTGGGGCGGGATTAGGGAAGAACACTGAAGCTTTCTTT. The encoded protein is CSARFGAGLGKNTEAFF.

There are many counts of this clonotype. The rearrangement links TRBV28 to TRBJ1-2; D is undetermined. The V and J ends lost 10 bases and 7 bases respectively, with 19 bases between them. This CDR3 has 13 residues. Germline CDR1 is MDHEN and CDR2 is SYDVKM. The CDR3 DNA reads TGTGCCATCGACACGAGGGTGCGGGGTGGCTACACCTTC. It translates to CAIDTRVRGGYTF.

This clonotype has at least ten counts. The chain recombines TRBV5-1 with TRBJ2-3; 7 bases agree with TRBD1. V lost 4 bases to trimming and J lost 2 bases; unmatched junction nucleotides: 10. Germline V gives CDR1 SGHRS, CDR2 YFSETQ. CDR3 length: 16 residues. CDR3 sequence: CASSPGQAGVTDTQYF. The DNA for the CDR3 is TGCGCCAGCAGCCCTGGACAGGCTGGGGTCACAGATACGCAGTATTTT.

The sample holds many counts of this clonotype. This chain links TRBV20-1 with TRBJ2-2, with 13 nucleotides matching TRBD2. CDR1 is DFQATT and CDR2 is SNEGSKA in the germline V gene (reference sequence). V was pared by 2 bases and J by 5 bases, with 5 bases of the junction left unmatched. This CDR3 has 16 amino acids. CDR3 DNA: TGCAGTGCTAGACAGACTAGCGGGAGGAGGACCGGGGAGCTGTTTTTT. It codes for CSARQTSGRRTGELFF.

The chain combines TRBV3-1 with TRBJ2-1; D possibly uses TRBD1 or TRBD2 (5 bases each). Deletions cut 0 bases from V and 4 bases from J, with 16 bases between. Germline V gene sequence: CDR1 LGHDT, CDR2 YNNKEL (reference sequence). The CDR3 sequence is 17 residues long. CDR3 residues: CASSQEFQGPTYNEQFF. The CDR3 DNA follows: TGTGCCAGCAGCCAAGAGTTCCAGGGACCCACATACAATGAGCAGTTCTTC.

Ten or more counts support this clonotype. The rearrangement joins TRBV7-2 to TRBJ1-2; D possibly corresponds to TRBD1 (6 bases). There are 14 residues in the CDR3. Germline assignment: CDR1 SGHTA and CDR2 FQGNSA. The V and J ends lost 5 bases and 0 bases respectively, with 10 bases between them. CDR3 nucleotides: TGTGCCAGCAGCCGCGGGACATCTAACTATGGCTACACCTTC. It specifies CASSRGTSNYGYTF.

This clonotype came up many times. The rearrangement links TRBV24-1 to TRBJ2-1, with TRBD2 matching over 9 bases. The CDR3 runs to 15 residues. The germline V gene has CDR1 KGHDR and CDR2 SFDVKD. Losses at the gene ends were 7 bases for V and 7 bases for J; bases not matched to a gene: 10. The DNA for the CDR3 is TGTGCCACCAGCCGCGGTAGCGGGAGAACGAATGAGCAGTTCTTC. Translated: CATSRGSGRTNEQFF.

This clonotype was found many times. The chain joins TRBV7-2 to TRBJ1-2; D is perhaps TRBD1 (6 bases). The CDR3 is 13 amino acids. Per the germline V gene, CDR1 is SGHTA and CDR2 is FQGNSA. Between the trimmed V and J ends, which lost 5 bases and 3 bases, there was a span of 10 bases. CDR3 sequence (DNA): TGTGCCAGCAGCCCCTACAGGGACTATGGCTACACCTTC. This encodes CASSPYRDYGYTF.

This chain joins TRBV7-3 and TRBJ2-5; D ambiguous. The CDR3 has 14 residues. The germline V and J ends were trimmed by 4 bases and 1 base, with 10 bases remaining between them. Germline V CDR1 and CDR2: SGHTA, FQGTGA. The CDR3 reads CASSSGPSQETQYF. CDR3 sequence (DNA): TGTGCCAGCAGCTCCGGTCCTAGCCAAGAGACCCAGTACTTC.

This clonotype has more than one count but fewer than ten. This CDR3 reads CASSIDQGSGELFF. The CDR3, as DNA: TGTGCCAGTAGTATAGATCAGGGGTCCGGGGAGCTGTTTTTT. The J gene is TRBJ2-2, the V gene TRBV19; weak D call: TRBD1 (6 bases). The V gene lost 0 bases and the J gene lost 6 bases, with 8 bases spanning the gap. The CDR3 runs 14 residues. The germline gives CDR1 LNHDA, CDR2 SQIVND (reference sequence).

The rearrangement uses TRBV12-3 or TRBV12-4 and TRBJ2-5, with D possibly called TRBD1 or TRBD2 (6 bases each). This CDR3 comprises 14 residues. V gave up 3 bases and J gave up 5 bases, with 13 bases separating them. The CDR3 DNA reads as TGTGCCAGCAGTTTCTTAACAGGGAGGGAGACCCAGTACTTC. Translating gives CASSFLTGRETQYF.

This clonotype was counted ten times or more. The V call is TRBV11-2, the J call TRBJ1-6, with D possibly TRBD1 on 5 matching bases. Trimming took 1 base from V and 2 from J, leaving 9 bases between them. There are 16 residues in the CDR3. CDR1 and CDR2 (germline): SGHAT, FQNNGV. CDR3 DNA: TGTGCCAGCAGCTTAGTCGGGGGGACCTATAATTCACCCCTCCACTTT. Encoded protein: CASSLVGGTYNSPLHF.